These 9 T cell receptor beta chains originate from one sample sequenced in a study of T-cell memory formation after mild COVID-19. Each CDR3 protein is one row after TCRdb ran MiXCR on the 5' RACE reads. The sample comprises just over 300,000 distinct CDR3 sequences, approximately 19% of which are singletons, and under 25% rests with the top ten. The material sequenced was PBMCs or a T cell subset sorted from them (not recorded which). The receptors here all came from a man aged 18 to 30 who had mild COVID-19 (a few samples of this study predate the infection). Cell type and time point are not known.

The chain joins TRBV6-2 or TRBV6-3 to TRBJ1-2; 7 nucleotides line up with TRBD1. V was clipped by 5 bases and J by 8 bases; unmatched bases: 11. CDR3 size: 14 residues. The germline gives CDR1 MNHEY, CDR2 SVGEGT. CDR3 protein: CASSLSRQGSGYTF. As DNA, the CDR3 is TGTGCCAGCAGTCTATCCAGACAGGGAAGCGGCTACACCTTC.

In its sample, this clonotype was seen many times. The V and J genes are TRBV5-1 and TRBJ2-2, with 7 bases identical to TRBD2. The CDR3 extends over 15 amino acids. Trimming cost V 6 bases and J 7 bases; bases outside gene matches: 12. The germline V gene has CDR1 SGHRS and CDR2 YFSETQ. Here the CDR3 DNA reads TGCGCCAGCAACCGGGACTCCCAGCGGGGCGGGGAGCTGTTTTTT. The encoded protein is CASNRDSQRGGELFF.

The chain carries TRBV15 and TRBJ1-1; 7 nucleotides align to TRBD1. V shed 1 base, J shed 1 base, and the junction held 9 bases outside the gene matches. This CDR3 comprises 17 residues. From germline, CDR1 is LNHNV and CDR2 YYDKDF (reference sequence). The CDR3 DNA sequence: TGTGCCACCAGCAGAGGTCCAGGGGACAGAGGGAACACTGAAGCTTTCTTT. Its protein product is CATSRGPGDRGNTEAFF. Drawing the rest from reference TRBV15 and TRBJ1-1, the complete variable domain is DAMVIQNPRYQVTQFGKPVTLSCSQTLNHNVMYWYQQKSSQAPKLLFHYYDKDFNNEADTPDNFQSRRPNTSFCFLDIRSPGLGDTAMYLCATSRGPGDRGNTEAFFGQGTRLTVV.

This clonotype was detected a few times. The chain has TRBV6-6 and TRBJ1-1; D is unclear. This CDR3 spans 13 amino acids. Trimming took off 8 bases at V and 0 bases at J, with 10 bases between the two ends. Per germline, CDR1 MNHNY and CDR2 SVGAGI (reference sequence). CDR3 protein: CASYGRLNTEAFF. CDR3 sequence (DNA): TGTGCCAGCTATGGGCGACTGAACACTGAAGCTTTCTTT.

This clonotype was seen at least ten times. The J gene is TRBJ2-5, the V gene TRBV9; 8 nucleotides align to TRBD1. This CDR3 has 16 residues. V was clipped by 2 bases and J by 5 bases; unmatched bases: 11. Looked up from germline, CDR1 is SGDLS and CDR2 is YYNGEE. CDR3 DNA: TGTGCCAGCAGCGTCTCCCCCCGGGACAGGCGGGAGACCCAGTACTTC. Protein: CASSVSPRDRRETQYF.

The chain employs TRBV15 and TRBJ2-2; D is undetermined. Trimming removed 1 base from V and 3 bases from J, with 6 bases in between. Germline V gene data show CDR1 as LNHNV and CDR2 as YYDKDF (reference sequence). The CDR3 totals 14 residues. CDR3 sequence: CATSRAEYTGELFF. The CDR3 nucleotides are TGTGCCACCAGCAGAGCGGAGTACACCGGGGAGCTGTTTTTT.

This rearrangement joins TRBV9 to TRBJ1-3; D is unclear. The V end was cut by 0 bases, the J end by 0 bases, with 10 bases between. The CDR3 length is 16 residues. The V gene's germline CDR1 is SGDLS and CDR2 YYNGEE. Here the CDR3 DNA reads TGTGCCAGCAGCGTAGGGACGGGTTTCTCTGGAAACACCATATATTTT. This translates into CASSVGTGFSGNTIYF.

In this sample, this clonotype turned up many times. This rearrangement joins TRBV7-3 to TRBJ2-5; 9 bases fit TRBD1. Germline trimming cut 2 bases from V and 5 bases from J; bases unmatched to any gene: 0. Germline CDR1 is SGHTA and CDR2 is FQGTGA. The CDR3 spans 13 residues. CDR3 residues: CASSLGTGETQYF. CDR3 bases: TGTGCCAGCAGCTTAGGGACAGGGGAGACCCAGTACTTC.

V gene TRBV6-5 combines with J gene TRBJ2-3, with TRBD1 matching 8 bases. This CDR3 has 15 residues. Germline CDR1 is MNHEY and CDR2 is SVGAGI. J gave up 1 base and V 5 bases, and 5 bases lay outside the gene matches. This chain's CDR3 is CASSPPTGGTDTQYF. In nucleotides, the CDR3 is TGTGCCAGCAGTCCTCCGACAGGGGGCACAGATACGCAGTATTTT.